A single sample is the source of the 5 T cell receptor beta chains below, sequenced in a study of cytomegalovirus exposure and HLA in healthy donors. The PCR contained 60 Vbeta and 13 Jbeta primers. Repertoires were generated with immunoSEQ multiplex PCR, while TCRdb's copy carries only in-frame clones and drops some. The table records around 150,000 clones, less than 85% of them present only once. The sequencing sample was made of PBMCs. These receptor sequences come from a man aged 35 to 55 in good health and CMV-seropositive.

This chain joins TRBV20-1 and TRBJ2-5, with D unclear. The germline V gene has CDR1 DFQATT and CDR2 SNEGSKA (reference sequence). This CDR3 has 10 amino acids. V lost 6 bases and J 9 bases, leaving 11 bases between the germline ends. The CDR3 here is CSAQPLSQYF. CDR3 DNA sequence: TGCAGTGCACAGCCTCTTTCCCAGTACTTC.

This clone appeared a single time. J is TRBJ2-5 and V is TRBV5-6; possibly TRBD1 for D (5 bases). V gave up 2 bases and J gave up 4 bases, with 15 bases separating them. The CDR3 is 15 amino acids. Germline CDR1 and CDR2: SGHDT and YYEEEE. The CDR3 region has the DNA TGTGCCAGCAGCTTCCCTCAGGGTTCCGGAGAGACCCAGTACTTC. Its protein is CASSFPQGSGETQYF.

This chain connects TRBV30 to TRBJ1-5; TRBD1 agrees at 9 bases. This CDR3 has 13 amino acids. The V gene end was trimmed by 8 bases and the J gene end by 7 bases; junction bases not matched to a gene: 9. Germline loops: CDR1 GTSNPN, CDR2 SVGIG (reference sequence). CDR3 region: CAMDRGEKQPQHF. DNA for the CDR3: TGTGCCATGGACAGGGGAGAGAAACAGCCCCAGCATTTT.

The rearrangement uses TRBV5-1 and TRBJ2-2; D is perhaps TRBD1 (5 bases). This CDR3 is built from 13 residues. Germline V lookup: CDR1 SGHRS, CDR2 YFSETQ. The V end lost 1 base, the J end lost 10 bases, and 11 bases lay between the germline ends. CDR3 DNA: TGCGCCAGCAGCTTGAAGGACAAACTGGAGCTGTTTTTT. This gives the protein CASSLKDKLELFF.

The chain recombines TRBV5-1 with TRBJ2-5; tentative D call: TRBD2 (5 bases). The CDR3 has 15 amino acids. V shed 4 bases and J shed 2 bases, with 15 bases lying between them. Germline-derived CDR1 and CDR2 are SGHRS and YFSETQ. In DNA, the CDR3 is TGCGCCAGCAGCCGGGGTGGGAACCTACAAGAGACCCAGTACTTC. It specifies CASSRGGNLQETQYF.